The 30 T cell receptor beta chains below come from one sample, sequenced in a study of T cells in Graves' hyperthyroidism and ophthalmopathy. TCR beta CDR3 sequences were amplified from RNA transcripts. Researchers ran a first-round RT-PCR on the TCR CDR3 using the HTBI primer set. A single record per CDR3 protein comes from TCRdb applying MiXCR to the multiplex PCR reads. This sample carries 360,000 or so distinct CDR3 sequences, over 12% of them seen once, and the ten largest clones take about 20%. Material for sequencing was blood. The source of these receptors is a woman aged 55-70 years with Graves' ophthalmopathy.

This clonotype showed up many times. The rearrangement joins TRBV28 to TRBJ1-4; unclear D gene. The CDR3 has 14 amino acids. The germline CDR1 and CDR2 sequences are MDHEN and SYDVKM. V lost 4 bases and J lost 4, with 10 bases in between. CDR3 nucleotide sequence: TGTGCCAGCAGTTCCGGGGTCAATAATGAAAAACTGTTTTTT. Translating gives CASSSGVNNEKLFF.

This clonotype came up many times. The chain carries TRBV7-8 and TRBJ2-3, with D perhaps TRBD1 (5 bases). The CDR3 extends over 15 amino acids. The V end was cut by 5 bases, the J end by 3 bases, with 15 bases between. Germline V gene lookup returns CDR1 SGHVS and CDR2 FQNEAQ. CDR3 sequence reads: CASSHPGYSTDTQYF. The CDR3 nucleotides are TGTGCCAGCAGCCACCCAGGGTACTCGACAGATACGCAGTATTTT.

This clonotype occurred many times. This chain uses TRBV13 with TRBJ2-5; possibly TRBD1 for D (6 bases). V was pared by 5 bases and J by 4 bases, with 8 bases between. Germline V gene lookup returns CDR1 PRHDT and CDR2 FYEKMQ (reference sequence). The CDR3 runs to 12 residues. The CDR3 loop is CASSIQGETQYF. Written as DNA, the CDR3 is TGTGCCAGCAGCATACAGGGAGAGACCCAGTACTTC.

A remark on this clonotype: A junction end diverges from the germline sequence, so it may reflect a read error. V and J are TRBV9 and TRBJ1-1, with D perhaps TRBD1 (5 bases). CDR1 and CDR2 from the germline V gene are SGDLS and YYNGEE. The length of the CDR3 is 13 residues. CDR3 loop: CTSSVQAYTEAFF. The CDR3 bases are TGTACCAGCAGCGTACAGGCGTACACTGAAGCTTTCTTT.

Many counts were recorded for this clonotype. CDR3 in amino acids: CASSHDGQGAFYEQYF. As DNA, the CDR3 is TGTGCCAGCAGCCATGATGGACAGGGGGCGTTCTACGAGCAGTACTTC. V and J are TRBV16 and TRBJ2-7; 11 bases map to TRBD1. The CDR3 extends over 16 amino acids. J was trimmed by 3 bases and V by 3 bases; bases with no gene match: 7. Germline CDR1 reads KGHSY; CDR2 reads FQNENV. Complete variable domain (other parts from reference TRBV16 and TRBJ2-7): GEEVAQTPKHLVRGEGQKAKLYCAPIKGHSYVFWYQQVLKNEFKFLISFQNENVFDETGMPKERFSAKCLPNSPCSLEIQATKLEDSAVYFCASSHDGQGAFYEQYFGPGTRLTVT.

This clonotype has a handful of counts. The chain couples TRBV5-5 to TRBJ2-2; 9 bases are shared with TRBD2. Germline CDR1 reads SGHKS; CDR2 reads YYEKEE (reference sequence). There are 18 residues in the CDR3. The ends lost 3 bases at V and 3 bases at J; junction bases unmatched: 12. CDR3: CASSWSWAGGQDTGELFF. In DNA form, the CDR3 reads TGTGCCAGCAGCTGGAGCTGGGCGGGAGGGCAGGACACCGGGGAGCTGTTTTTT.

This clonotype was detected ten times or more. The CDR3 nucleotides are TGCAGTGCTAGAGATGGGGGACTAGCTTCAGAGACCCAGTACTTC. The encoded protein is CSARDGGLASETQYF. This rearrangement joins TRBV20-1 to TRBJ2-5, with 9 bases aligning to TRBD2. Germline CDR1 DFQATT, CDR2 SNEGSKA (reference sequence). This CDR3 has 15 amino acids. J gave up 4 bases and V 0 bases, and 6 bases lay outside the gene matches.

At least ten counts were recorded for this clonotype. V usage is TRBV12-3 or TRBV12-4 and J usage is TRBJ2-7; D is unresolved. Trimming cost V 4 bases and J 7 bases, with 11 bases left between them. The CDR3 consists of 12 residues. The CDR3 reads CASSSSFAEQYF. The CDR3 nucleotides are TGTGCCAGCAGTTCATCTTTCGCGGAGCAGTACTTC.

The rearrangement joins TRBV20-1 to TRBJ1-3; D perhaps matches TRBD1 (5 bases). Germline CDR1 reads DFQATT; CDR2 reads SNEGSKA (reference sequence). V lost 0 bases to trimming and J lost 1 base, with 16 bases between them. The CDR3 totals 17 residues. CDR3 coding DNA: TGCAGTGCTAGAGATCTAGGTAGGGGAGCATCTGGAAACACCATATATTTT. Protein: CSARDLGRGASGNTIYF.

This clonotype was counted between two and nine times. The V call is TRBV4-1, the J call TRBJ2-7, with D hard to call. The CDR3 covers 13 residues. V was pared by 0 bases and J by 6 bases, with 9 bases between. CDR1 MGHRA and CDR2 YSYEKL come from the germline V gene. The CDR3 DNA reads TGCGCCAGCAGCCAAGAGGCAGGTTTCGAGCAGTACTTC. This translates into CASSQEAGFEQYF.

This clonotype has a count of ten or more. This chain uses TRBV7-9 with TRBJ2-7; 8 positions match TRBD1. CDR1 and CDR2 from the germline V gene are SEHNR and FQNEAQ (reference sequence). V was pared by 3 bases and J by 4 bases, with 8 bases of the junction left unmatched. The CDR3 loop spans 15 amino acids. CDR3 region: CASSFTGQGIYEQYF. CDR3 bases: TGTGCCAGCAGCTTCACCGGACAGGGTATTTACGAGCAGTACTTC.

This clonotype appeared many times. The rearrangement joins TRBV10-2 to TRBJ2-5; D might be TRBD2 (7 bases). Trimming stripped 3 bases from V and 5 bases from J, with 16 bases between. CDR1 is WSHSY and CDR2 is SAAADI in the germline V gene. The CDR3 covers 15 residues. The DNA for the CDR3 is TGCGCCAGCAGTGATAGGGCGGGGGCGTGGGAGACCCAGTACTTC. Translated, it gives CASSDRAGAWETQYF.

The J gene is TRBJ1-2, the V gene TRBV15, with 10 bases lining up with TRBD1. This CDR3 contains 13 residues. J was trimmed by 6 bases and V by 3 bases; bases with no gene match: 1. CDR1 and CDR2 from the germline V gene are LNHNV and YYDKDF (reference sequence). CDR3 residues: CATSRGTGDGYTF. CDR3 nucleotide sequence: TGTGCCACCAGCAGGGGGACAGGGGATGGCTACACCTTC.

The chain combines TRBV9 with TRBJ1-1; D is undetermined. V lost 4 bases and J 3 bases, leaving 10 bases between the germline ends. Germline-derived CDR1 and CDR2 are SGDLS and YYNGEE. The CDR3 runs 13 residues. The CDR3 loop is CASSTWLYTEAFF. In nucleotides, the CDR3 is TGTGCCAGCAGCACCTGGCTCTACACTGAAGCTTTCTTT.

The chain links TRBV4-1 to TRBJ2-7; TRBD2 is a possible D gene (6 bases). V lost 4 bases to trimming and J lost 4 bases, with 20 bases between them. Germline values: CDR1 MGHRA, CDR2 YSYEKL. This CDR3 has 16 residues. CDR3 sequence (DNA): TGCGCCAGCAGCCCAAGGGCCCGAGAAGGGAGGTACGAGCAGTACTTC. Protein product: CASSPRAREGRYEQYF.

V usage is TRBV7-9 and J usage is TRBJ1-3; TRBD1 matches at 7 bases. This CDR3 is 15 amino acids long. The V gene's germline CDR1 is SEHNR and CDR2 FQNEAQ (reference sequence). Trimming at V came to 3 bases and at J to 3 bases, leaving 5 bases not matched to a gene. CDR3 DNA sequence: TGTGCCAGCAGCTTGGTAGGGGGCGATGGAAACACCATATATTTT. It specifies CASSLVGGDGNTIYF.

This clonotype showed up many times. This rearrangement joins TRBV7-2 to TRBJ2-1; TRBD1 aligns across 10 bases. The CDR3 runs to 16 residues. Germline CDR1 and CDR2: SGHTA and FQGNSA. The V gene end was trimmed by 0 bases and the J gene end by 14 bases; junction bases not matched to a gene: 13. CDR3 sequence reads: CASSLAFRDRGQGEFF. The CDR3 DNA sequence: TGTGCCAGCAGCTTAGCCTTCCGGGACAGGGGACAAGGGGAGTTCTTC.

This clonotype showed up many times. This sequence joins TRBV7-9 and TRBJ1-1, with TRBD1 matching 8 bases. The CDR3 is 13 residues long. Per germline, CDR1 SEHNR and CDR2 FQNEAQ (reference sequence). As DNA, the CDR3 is TGTGTTGGGACAGGAGAACTAAACACTGAAGCTTTCTTT. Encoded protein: CVGTGELNTEAFF.

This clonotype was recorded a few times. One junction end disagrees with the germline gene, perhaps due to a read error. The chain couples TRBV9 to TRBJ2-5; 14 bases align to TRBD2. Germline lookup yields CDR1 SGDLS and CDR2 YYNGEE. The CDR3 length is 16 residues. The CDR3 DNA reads TGTGCCAGCAGCGGAGGACTAGCGGGAGGAGGCGAGACCCAGTACTTT. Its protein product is CASSGGLAGGGETQYF.

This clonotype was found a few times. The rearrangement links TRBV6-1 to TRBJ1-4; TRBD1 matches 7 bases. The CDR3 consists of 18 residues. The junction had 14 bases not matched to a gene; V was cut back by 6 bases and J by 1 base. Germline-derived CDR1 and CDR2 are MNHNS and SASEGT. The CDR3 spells CASSRYVQYRGTNEKLFF. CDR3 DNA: TGTGCCAGCAGCCGTTACGTCCAATACAGGGGAACTAATGAAAAACTGTTTTTT.

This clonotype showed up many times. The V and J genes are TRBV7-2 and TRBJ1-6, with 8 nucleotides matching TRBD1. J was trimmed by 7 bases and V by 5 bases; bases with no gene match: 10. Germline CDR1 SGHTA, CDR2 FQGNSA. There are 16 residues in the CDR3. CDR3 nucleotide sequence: TGTGCCAGCAGCCTCTATGGGCAGGGGGCAAATTCACCCCTCCACTTT. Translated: CASSLYGQGANSPLHF.

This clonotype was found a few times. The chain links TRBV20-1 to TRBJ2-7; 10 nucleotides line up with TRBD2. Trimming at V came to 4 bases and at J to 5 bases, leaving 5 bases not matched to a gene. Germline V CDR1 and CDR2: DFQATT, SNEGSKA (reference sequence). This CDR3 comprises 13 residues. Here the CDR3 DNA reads TGCAGTGCTAACCTAGCGGGGGAACACGAGCAGTACTTC. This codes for CSANLAGEHEQYF.

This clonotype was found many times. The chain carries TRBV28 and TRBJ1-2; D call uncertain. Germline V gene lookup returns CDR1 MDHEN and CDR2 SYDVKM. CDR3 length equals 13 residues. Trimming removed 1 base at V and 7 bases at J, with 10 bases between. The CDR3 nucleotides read TGTGCCAGCAGTTTATTCCAGCGTGGTGGCTACACCTTC. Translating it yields CASSLFQRGGYTF.

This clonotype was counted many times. CDR3 sequence (DNA): TGTGCCAGCAGCCCGGCGGGACACCAGTTCGCCGGCTACACCTTC. It is translated as CASSPAGHQFAGYTF. The gene calls are TRBV12-3 or TRBV12-4 and TRBJ1-2, with D perhaps TRBD1 (6 bases). The CDR3 runs to 15 residues. V lost 6 bases and J 8 bases, leaving 22 bases between the germline ends.

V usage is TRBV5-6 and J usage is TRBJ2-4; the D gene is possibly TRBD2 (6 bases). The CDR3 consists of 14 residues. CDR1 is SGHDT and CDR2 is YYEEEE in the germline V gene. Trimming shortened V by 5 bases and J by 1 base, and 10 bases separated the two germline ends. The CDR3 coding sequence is TGTGCCAGCAGTCCCGGGACTGCCAAAAACATTCAGTACTTC. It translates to CASSPGTAKNIQYF. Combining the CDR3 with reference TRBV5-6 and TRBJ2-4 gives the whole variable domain DAGVTQSPTHLIKTRGQQVTLRCSPKSGHDTVSWYQQALGQGPQFIFQYYEEEERQRGNFPDRFSGHQFPNYSSELNVNALLLGDSALYLCASSPGTAKNIQYFGAGTRLSVL.

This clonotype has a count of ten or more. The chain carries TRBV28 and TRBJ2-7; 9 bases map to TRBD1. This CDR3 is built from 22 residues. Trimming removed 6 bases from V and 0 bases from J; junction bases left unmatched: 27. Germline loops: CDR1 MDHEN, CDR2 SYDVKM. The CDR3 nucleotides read TGTGCCAGCAGGATTCCATTCTCCCGGGACAGGGTCGGGCGACTGAGCTCCTACGAGCAGTACTTC. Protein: CASRIPFSRDRVGRLSSYEQYF.

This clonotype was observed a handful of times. CDR3 sequence (DNA): TGTGCCAGTGCAACGGGAGGGTCCAGAGATACGCAGTATTTT. Protein sequence: CASATGGSRDTQYF. The chain is built from TRBV19 and TRBJ2-3; 8 bases fit TRBD2. CDR3 length: 14 residues. J gave up 5 bases and V 8 bases, and 9 bases lay outside the gene matches. Germline V gene data show CDR1 as LNHDA and CDR2 as SQIVND (reference sequence).

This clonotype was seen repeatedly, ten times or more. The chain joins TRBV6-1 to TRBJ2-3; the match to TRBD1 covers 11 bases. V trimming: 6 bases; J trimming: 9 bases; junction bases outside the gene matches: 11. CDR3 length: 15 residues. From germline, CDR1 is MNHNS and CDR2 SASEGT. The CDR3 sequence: CASRHQGQGDLTQYF. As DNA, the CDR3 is TGTGCCAGCAGACATCAGGGACAGGGGGACTTAACGCAGTATTTT.

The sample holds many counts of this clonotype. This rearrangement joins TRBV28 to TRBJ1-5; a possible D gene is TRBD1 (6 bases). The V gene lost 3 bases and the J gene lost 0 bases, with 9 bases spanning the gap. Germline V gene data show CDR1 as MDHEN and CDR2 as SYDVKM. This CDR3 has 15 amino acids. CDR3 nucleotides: TGTGCCAGCAGTTTCCAAGGGGGTAGCAATCAGCCCCAGCATTTT. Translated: CASSFQGGSNQPQHF.

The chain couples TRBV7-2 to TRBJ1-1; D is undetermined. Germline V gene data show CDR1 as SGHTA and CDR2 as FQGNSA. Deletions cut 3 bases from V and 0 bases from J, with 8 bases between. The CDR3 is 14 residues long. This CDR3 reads CASSLGKMNTEAFF. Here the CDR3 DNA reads TGTGCCAGCAGCTTGGGTAAGATGAACACTGAAGCTTTCTTT.